This T cell receptor (beta chain) was observed in a study of regulatory T cells in long-lasting Graves disease. Study summary: Persistent Graves' disease required over 5 years of antithyroid drugs and positive TSH receptor antibodies. Study-level findings and limits: Newly diagnosed Graves' patients had higher TCR diversity than persistent ones.

Time point described: persistent/refractory GD, antithyroid drugs over 5 years with positive TRAb. TCR sequences were obtained from RNA taken from PBMCs. iRepertoire HTBI primers and Arm-PCR of CDR3 regions built TCR beta libraries. Under the authors' procedure: Segment identification across samples yielded about 60 TRBV and about 13 TRBJ segments. TCRdb used MiXCR to reprocess the multiplex PCR reads, holding one entry per CDR3 protein. The V and J calls here are based on TCRdb, not the publication. The top ten hold roughly 6.9% of the sample, which has around 450,000 distinct CDR3 sequences, approximately 21% seen once. This clonotype was observed many times. Its antigen remains unknown. Trimming cost V 7 bases and J 6 bases, with 10 bases left between them. Germline V lookup: CDR1 MDHEN, CDR2 SYDVKM. This CDR3 is 12 amino acids long.

V gene TRBV28 combines with J gene TRBJ1-5; no firm D call. This TCR came from a female donor with Graves disease. The specimen comprised peripheral blood mononuclear cells (PBMCs), sampled when the disease was refractory, from a patient treated with antithyroid drugs. The CDR3 DNA sequence: TGTGCCAGCAAGAGGCTCAGTCAGCCCCAGCATTTT. Encoded protein: CASKRLSQPQHF.